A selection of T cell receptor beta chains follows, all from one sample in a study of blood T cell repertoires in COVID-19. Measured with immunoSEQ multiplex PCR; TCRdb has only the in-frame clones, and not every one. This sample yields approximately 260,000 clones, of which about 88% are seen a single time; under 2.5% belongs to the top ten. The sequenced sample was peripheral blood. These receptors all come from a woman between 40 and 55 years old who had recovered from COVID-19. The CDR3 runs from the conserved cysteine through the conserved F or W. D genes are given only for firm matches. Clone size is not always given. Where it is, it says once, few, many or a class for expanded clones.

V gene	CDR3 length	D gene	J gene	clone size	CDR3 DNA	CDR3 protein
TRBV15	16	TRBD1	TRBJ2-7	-	TGTGCCACCAGCAGGGCGCCAGGACAGGGTTTGAACGAGCAGTACTTC	CATSRAPGQGLNEQYF
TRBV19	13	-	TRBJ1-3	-	TGTGCCAGTATGGCAGGGCTCCGTGGCACCATATATTTT	CASMAGLRGTIYF
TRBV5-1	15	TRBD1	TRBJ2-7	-	TGCGCCAGCAGCTTGGCTGGGACAGGGGCCTACGAGCAGTACTTC	CASSLAGTGAYEQYF
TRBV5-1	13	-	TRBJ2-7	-	TGCGCCAGCAGCCCTGAGGGTCCCTACGAGCAGTACTTC	CASSPEGPYEQYF
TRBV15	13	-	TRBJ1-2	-	TGTGCCACCAGCAGAGAGGGCAGCTATGGCTACACCTTC	CATSREGSYGYTF
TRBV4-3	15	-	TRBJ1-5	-	TGCGCCAGCAGCCAAGGCAGATATAGCAATCAGCCCCAGCATTTT	CASSQGRYSNQPQHF
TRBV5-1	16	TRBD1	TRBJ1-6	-	TGCGCCAGCAGCGACGGACAGGAGAGATATAATTCACCCCTCCACTTT	CASSDGQERYNSPLHF
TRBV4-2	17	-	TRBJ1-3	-	TGTGCCAGCACCGACCTATTACAGGAATACTCTGGAAACACCATATATTTT	CASTDLLQEYSGNTIYF
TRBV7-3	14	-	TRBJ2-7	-	TGTGCCAGCAGCTTAACTAGCGGCTCCTACGAGCAGTACTTC	CASSLTSGSYEQYF
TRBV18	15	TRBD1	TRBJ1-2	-	TGTGCCAGCTCCCCTGGACAGGGGCCTAACTATGGCTACACCTTC	CASSPGQGPNYGYTF
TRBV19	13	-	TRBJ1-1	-	TGTGCCAGTAGTAGGGGTCAGGGCACTGAAGCTTTCTTT	CASSRGQGTEAFF
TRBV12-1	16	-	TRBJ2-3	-	TGTGCCAGCAGCATCAGCCGGACTAAAAGCACAGATACGCAGTATTTT	CASSISRTKSTDTQYF
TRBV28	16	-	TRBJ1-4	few	TGTGCCAGCAGTCCCCGAGCCAGGGGAGTTAATGAAAAACTGTTTTTT	CASSPRARGVNEKLFF
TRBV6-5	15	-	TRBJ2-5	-	TGTGCCAGCAGTTACTCTACGGGCGGGGAAGAGACCCAGTACTTC	CASSYSTGGEETQYF
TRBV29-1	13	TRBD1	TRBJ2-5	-	TGCAGCGCCTCCCGGGACAGGCAAGAGACCCAGTACTTC	CSASRDRQETQYF
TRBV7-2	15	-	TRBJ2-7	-	-	CASSLSPVGQGIEYF
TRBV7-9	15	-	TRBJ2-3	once	TGTGCCAGCAGCTTGGGGCAGGGGAGCACAGATACGCAGTATTTT	CASSLGQGSTDTQYF
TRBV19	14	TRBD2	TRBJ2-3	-	TGTGCCAGTAGTACTAGCGGGAGCACAGATACGCAGTATTTT	CASSTSGSTDTQYF
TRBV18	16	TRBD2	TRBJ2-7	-	TGTGCCAGCTCACCCTCGGCTAGCGGGGCCTCCTACGAGCAGTACTTC	CASSPSASGASYEQYF
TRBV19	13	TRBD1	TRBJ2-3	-	TGTGCCAGTAGTGTAACAGGGGCGGATACGCAGTATTTT	CASSVTGADTQYF
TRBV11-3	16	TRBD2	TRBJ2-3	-	TGTGCCAGCAGCCCTCGGACTAGCGGAAACACAGATACGCAGTATTTT	CASSPRTSGNTDTQYF
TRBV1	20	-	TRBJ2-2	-	TGCACCAGCAGCCAAGATATTGGGCTAGCGGGAGGGCCTAACACCGGGGAGCTGTTTTTT	CTSSQDIGLAGGPNTGELFF
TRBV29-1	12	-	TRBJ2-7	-	TGCAGCGTTAAGCAGGGGCCCTACGAGCAGTACTTC	CSVKQGPYEQYF
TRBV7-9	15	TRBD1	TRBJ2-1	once	TGTGCCAGCAGCTTCAAGGACAGGGGGCCGGATGAGCAGTTCTTC	CASSFKDRGPDEQFF
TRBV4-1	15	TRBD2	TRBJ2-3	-	TGCGCCAGCAGCCAAGTTCGGACTAGCGGAAGTACGCAGTATTTT	CASSQVRTSGSTQYF
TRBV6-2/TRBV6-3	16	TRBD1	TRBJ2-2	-	TGTGCCAGCAGTGTCCGGACAGGCCTAAACACCGGGGAGCTGTTTTTT	CASSVRTGLNTGELFF
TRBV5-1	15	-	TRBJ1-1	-	TGCGCCAGCAGCTTGGGCTCGAGCTTGAACACTGAAGCTTTCTTT	CASSLGSSLNTEAFF
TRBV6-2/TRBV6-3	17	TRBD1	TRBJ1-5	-	TGTGCCAGCAGCCAAATCTGGGACAGGGGAATCAATCAGCCCCAGCATTTT	CASSQIWDRGINQPQHF
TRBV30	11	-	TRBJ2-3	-	TGTGCCTGGAGTTCCCGAGATACGCAGTATTTT	CAWSSRDTQYF
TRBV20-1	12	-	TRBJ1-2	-	TGCAGTGCTAGTGCGGGGGGCTTCGGCTACACCTTC	CSASAGGFGYTF
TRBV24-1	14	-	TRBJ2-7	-	TGTGCCACCAGTGATCCAACTAGTTCCTACGAGCAGTACTTC	CATSDPTSSYEQYF
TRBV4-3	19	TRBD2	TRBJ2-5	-	TGCGCCAGCAGCCAAGAAAGACTAGCGGGCGGGAGTAACCAAGAGACCCAGTACTTC	CASSQERLAGGSNQETQYF
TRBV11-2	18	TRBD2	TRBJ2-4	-	TGTGCCAGCAGCTTAGATTATAGGACTAGCGGGAGGGAAGGCATTCAGTACTTC	CASSLDYRTSGREGIQYF
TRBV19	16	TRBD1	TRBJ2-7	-	TGTGCCAGTAGTAAGGGGCCCGGGACAGGGGATTACGAGCAGTACTTC	CASSKGPGTGDYEQYF
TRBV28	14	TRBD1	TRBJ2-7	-	TGTGCCAGCCAAAGACAGGGGTTTATGAACGAGCAGTACTTC	CASQRQGFMNEQYF
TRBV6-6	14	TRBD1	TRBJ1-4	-	TGTGCCAGCAGACGGACAGGGGATGGTGAAAAACTGTTTTTT	CASRRTGDGEKLFF
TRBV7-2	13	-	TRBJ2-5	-	TGTGCCAGCAGCCTGTCGGGGGTGGAGACCCAGTACTTC	CASSLSGVETQYF
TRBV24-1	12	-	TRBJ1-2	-	TGTGCCACCAGTGTAGCTAACTATGGCTACACCTTC	CATSVANYGYTF
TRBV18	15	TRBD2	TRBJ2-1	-	TGTGCCAGCTCACTCGGGACTAGCGGGATTAGAGAGCAGTTCTTC	CASSLGTSGIREQFF
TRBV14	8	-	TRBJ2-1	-	TGTGCCAGCCTACCCCGGTTCTTC	CASLPRFF
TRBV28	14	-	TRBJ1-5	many	TGTGCCAGCAGTTTCGGGGGGGCGGCTCAGCCCCAGCATTTT	CASSFGGAAQPQHF
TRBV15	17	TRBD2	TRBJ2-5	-	TGTGCCACCAGAGAAGGCGGGGCCGGGGGGGCTCTGGAGACCCAGTACTTC	CATREGGAGGALETQYF
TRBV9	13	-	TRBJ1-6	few	TGTGCCAGCAGCGCTGTAGGTGGGGGCCCCCTCCACTTT	CASSAVGGGPLHF
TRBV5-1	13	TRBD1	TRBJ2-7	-	TGCGCCACACGGGGAGACAGGGAATACGAGCAGTACTTC	CATRGDREYEQYF
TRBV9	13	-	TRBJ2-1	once	TGTGCCAGCAGCACCTCCCCAGGGAATGAGCAGTTCTTC	CASSTSPGNEQFF
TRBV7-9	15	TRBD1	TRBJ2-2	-	TGTGCCAGCAGCCATCGGACAGGGAACACCGGGGAGCTGTTTTTT	CASSHRTGNTGELFF
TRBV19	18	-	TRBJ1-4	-	TGTGCCAGTAGAATCAATAACCCGGGGGCGGGGGTTGATGAAAAACTGTTTTTT	CASRINNPGAGVDEKLFF
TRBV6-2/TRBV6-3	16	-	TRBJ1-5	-	TGTGCCAGCAGTTATGGGCAGAAGACGGGCAATCAGCCCCAGCATTTT	CASSYGQKTGNQPQHF
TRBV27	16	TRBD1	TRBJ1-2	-	TGTGCCAGCAGCCTTATTGGTAGTGGGACAGGGGTCGGCTACACCTTC	CASSLIGSGTGVGYTF
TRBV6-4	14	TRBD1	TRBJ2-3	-	TGTGCCAGCAGTGACGGACAGGGGGCAGATACGCAGTATTTT	CASSDGQGADTQYF
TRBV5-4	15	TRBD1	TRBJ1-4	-	TGTGCCAGCAGCGTCGACAGGGGAACTAATGAAAAACTGTTTTTT	CASSVDRGTNEKLFF
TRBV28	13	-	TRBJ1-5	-	TGTGCCAGCACCATGGGGGGGCACCAGCCCCAGCATTTT	CASTMGGHQPQHF
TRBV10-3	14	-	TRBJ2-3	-	TGTGCCATCAGTGAGTCCACAAGCACAGATACGCAGTATTTT	CAISESTSTDTQYF